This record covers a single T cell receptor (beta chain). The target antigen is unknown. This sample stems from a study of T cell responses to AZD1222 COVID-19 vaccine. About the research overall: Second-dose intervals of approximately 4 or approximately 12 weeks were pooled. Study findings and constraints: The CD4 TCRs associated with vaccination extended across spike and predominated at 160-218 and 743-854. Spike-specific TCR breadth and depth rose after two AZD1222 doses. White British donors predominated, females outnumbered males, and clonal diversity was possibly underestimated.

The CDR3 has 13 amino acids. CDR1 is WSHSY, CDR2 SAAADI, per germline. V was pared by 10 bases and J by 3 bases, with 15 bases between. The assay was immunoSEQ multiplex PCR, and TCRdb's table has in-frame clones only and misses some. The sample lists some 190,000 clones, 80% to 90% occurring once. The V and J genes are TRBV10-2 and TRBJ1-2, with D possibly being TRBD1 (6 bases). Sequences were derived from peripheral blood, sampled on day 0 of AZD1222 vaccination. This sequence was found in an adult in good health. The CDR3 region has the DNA TGCGCCACCCTGGACAGAGAACACTATGGCTACACCTTC. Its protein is CATLDREHYGYTF.